The 20 T cell receptor beta chains given below trace back to one sample, sequenced in a study of T cell responses to AZD1222 COVID-19 vaccine (dated by TCRdb to the early 2020s). What the time point label conveys for this sample: baseline before first vaccination. Libraries were built with the immunoSEQ multiplex PCR assay. TCRdb obtained this table from immuneACCESS and retained in-frame rearrangements with V and J assigned. These tables miss some clones; where compared with another copy, unresolved V genes account for less than half of the shortfall, and the remainder is unexplained. Present in this sample are 130,000 to 150,000 clones, about 90% of which were seen just once. The ten largest clones take up roughly 5% of the sample. The material was peripheral blood, obtained on day 0 of AZD1222 vaccination. These receptors were taken from an adult in good health.

The V and J genes are TRBV7-8 and TRBJ1-6; D not resolved. There are 15 residues in the CDR3. The germline V and J ends were trimmed by 4 bases and 4 bases, with 11 bases remaining between them. Germline CDR1 SGHVS, CDR2 FQNEAQ. CDR3 in DNA: TGTGCCAGCAGCTCTCGGAGGAGTTATAATTCACCCCTCCACTTT. It is translated as CASSSRRSYNSPLHF.

V and J are TRBV4-2 and TRBJ2-3, with 11 positions matching TRBD2. The CDR3 spans 18 residues. V lost 3 bases and J lost 4; bases outside the gene matches: 12. Germline V gives CDR1 LGHNA, CDR2 YNFKEQ. CDR3 region: CASSHRLAGSSESDTQYF. The CDR3 DNA reads TGTGCCAGCAGCCACAGACTAGCGGGGAGCTCGGAATCAGATACGCAGTATTTT.

The V gene is TRBV7-3, the J gene TRBJ2-1; maybe TRBD2 (6 bases). CDR3 length: 15 residues. Trimming removed 3 bases at V and 2 bases at J, with 11 bases between. Germline assignment: CDR1 SGHTA and CDR2 FQGTGA. Here the CDR3 reads CASSLFGGTYNEQFF. CDR3 in DNA: TGTGCCAGCAGCTTGTTCGGCGGGACCTACAATGAGCAGTTCTTC.

This chain uses TRBV5-6 with TRBJ1-1; D is possibly TRBD1 (6 bases). V lost 7 bases, J lost 4 bases, and 17 bases lay in between. Per the germline V gene, CDR1 is SGHDT and CDR2 is YYEEEE. This CDR3 is built from 14 residues. CDR3 DNA: TGTGCCAGCGGTTCTACAGGGTGGGTCACTGAAGCTTTCTTT. It specifies CASGSTGWVTEAFF.

The chain carries TRBV7-2 and TRBJ2-7; tentatively, D is TRBD2 (5 bases). There are 13 residues in the CDR3. Trimming removed 5 bases from V and 3 bases from J, with 11 bases in between. CDR1 and CDR2 from the germline V gene are SGHTA and FQGNSA. CDR3 amino acids: CASSPGVLYEQYF. The CDR3, as DNA: TGTGCCAGCAGCCCCGGGGTCCTCTACGAGCAGTACTTC.

The rearrangement uses TRBV7-2 and TRBJ2-3; no clear D gene. Germline loops: CDR1 SGHTA, CDR2 FQGNSA. CDR3 length: 12 residues. Between the trimmed V and J ends, which lost 11 bases and 4 bases, there was a span of 13 bases. Here the CDR3 DNA reads TGTGCCTCCCACTCGGACGCAGATACGCAGTATTTT. Encoded protein: CASHSDADTQYF.

The V call is TRBV12-5, the J call TRBJ2-7; D gene unclear. This CDR3 comprises 12 residues. The germline V gene encodes CDR1 LGHNT and CDR2 FRNRAP. The ends were cut back, 4 bases at V and 5 bases at J, with 9 bases in the middle. Written as DNA, the CDR3 is TGTGCTAGTGGTTCAAGCTGGAACGAGCAGTACTTC. It is translated as CASGSSWNEQYF.

The CDR3 reads CSARVGDEQYF. CDR3 in DNA: TGCAGTGCTAGAGTTGGGGACGAGCAGTACTTC. The chain links TRBV20-1 to TRBJ2-7; D is ambiguous. Germline assignment: CDR1 DFQATT and CDR2 SNEGSKA (reference sequence). The length of the CDR3 is 11 residues. V lost 1 base, J lost 5 bases, and 6 bases lay in between.

The count of this clone is one. V gene TRBV7-9 combines with J gene TRBJ2-7, with a weak D call TRBD1 (6 bases). Germline CDR1 SEHNR, CDR2 FQNEAQ (reference sequence). V shed 5 bases and J shed 1 base, with 15 bases lying between them. The CDR3 length is 15 residues. CDR3 sequence reads: CASSLTVQGSYEQYF. Here the CDR3 DNA reads TGTGCCAGCAGCCTTACCGTACAGGGATCCTACGAGCAGTACTTC.

V gene TRBV4-3 combines with J gene TRBJ1-6; D remains unclear. There are 19 residues in the CDR3. V lost 0 bases and J lost 0, with 15 bases in between. CDR1 is LGHNA, CDR2 YSLEER, per germline. CDR3 in amino acids: CASSQEEGFGSSYNSPLHF. The CDR3 DNA is TGCGCCAGCAGCCAAGAAGAGGGTTTTGGGAGCTCCTATAATTCACCCCTCCACTTT.

The chain links TRBV7-3 to TRBJ1-3; D is undetermined. Trimming shortened V by 5 bases and J by 1 base, and 12 bases separated the two germline ends. From germline, CDR1 is SGHTA and CDR2 FQGTGA. CDR3 length: 15 residues. The CDR3 bases are TGTGCCAGCAGCCTGGGAGATCGGTCTGGAAACACCATATATTTT. It specifies CASSLGDRSGNTIYF.

This clone was observed many times. V gene TRBV5-1 combines with J gene TRBJ2-7; D perhaps matches TRBD1 (6 bases). Between the trimmed V and J ends, which lost 2 bases and 7 bases, there was a span of 13 bases. CDR3 length: 13 amino acids. Germline V gene lookup returns CDR1 SGHRS and CDR2 YFSETQ. CDR3: CASSLAGTQEQYF. CDR3 coding DNA: TGCGCCAGCAGCTTAGCCGGGACACAAGAGCAGTACTTC. The full variable domain, completed using reference TRBV5-1 and TRBJ2-7, is KAGVTQTPRYLIKTRGQQVTLSCSPISGHRSVSWYQQTPGQGLQFLFEYFSETQRNKGNFPGRFSGRQFSNSRSEMNVSTLELGDSALYLCASSLAGTQEQYFGPGTRLTVT.

The chain uses TRBV9 and TRBJ1-2; 7 bases are a match to TRBD1. The germline gives CDR1 SGDLS, CDR2 YYNGEE. The CDR3 length is 14 residues. The J segment lost 8 bases and the V segment lost 3 bases, leaving 10 bases of the junction unmatched. The chain's CDR3 is CASSAVLQGRGYTF. The CDR3, as DNA: TGTGCCAGCAGCGCCGTACTACAGGGGAGGGGCTACACCTTC.

This chain joins TRBV7-9 and TRBJ2-1; TRBD2 matches at 8 bases. This CDR3 comprises 17 residues. Per the germline V gene, CDR1 is SEHNR and CDR2 is FQNEAQ (reference sequence). The trim removed 0 bases at V and 6 bases at J, leaving 10 bases unmatched. The CDR3 DNA reads TGTGCCAGCAGCTTAGCGACCTTTAGCGGGGTCTCCAATGAGCAGTTCTTC. This translates into CASSLATFSGVSNEQFF. Complete variable domain (other parts from reference TRBV7-9 and TRBJ2-1): DTGVSQNPRHKITKRGQNVTFRCDPISEHNRLYWYRQTLGQGPEFLTYFQNEAQLEKSRLLSDRFSAERPKGSFSTLEIQRTEQGDSAMYLCASSLATFSGVSNEQFFGPGTRLTVL.

The chain uses TRBV27 and TRBJ2-5; unclear D gene. The V gene lost 3 bases and the J gene lost 2 bases, with 10 bases spanning the gap. Germline CDR1 is MNHEY and CDR2 is SMNVEV (reference sequence). CDR3 size: 14 residues. CDR3 amino acids: CASSFSDGQETQYF. The CDR3 region has the DNA TGTGCCAGCAGTTTTTCAGACGGACAAGAGACCCAGTACTTC.

V and J are TRBV18 and TRBJ1-1; D call uncertain. Trimming removed 3 bases from V and 4 bases from J, with 12 bases in between. The germline CDR1 and CDR2 sequences are KGHSH and LQKENI. There are 14 residues in the CDR3. The chain's CDR3 is CASSPGRRGTEAFF. For the CDR3, the DNA is TGTGCCAGCTCACCCGGGAGAAGAGGCACTGAAGCTTTCTTT.

The chain employs TRBV29-1 and TRBJ2-7, with D unresolved. Trimming cost V 4 bases and J 1 base, with 8 bases left between them. CDR3 size: 12 residues. Germline lookup yields CDR1 SQVTM and CDR2 ANQGSEA. CDR3 nucleotide sequence: TGCAGCGTTGGGCCGCAATCCTACGAGCAGTACTTC. Protein product: CSVGPQSYEQYF.

The V and J genes are TRBV6-1 and TRBJ2-7; no firm D call. The CDR3 loop spans 13 amino acids. Germline CDR1 reads MNHNS; CDR2 reads SASEGT. Deletions cut 3 bases from V and 2 bases from J, with 8 bases between. The CDR3 here is CASSDQYTYEQYF. The DNA for the CDR3 is TGTGCCAGCAGTGATCAGTATACCTACGAGCAGTACTTC.

The rearrangement links TRBV27 to TRBJ1-1, with a tentative D call TRBD1 (5 bases). V was shortened by 5 bases and J by 3 bases, with 16 bases between the two germline ends. In germline, CDR1 is MNHEY, CDR2 SMNVEV (reference sequence). The CDR3 totals 15 residues. CDR3 DNA: TGTGCCAGCAGTCCCCTTGGGGCGGGGGACACTGAAGCTTTCTTT. Translating it yields CASSPLGAGDTEAFF.

The chain uses TRBV6-5 and TRBJ2-7; no reliable D call. Germline values: CDR1 MNHEY, CDR2 SVGAGI. This CDR3 spans 14 amino acids. The ends were cut back, 7 bases at V and 4 bases at J, with 17 bases in the middle. CDR3: CASKDGRSFYEQYF. The DNA for the CDR3 is TGTGCCAGCAAGGACGGAAGGAGCTTTTACGAGCAGTACTTC.